This entry concerns a single T cell receptor beta chain. The data were taken from a study of blood T cell repertoires in COVID-19. Profiling relied on immunoSEQ multiplex PCR, and the TCRdb table lists in-frame clones only, not all of them. Here the sample spans some 220,000 clones, roughly nine tenths being singletons. In germline, CDR1 is SGHRS, CDR2 YFSETQ. Trimming left V 0 bases short and J 0 bases short, with 7 bases between. The CDR3 has 16 amino acids. Input material: PBMCs or T cells enriched from blood (not recorded which). This chain connects TRBV5-1 to TRBJ1-6; no definite D call. This clonotype originated in a woman aged 50 to 60 in a cohort exposed to, infected with or recovered from COVID-19 (not recorded which). The CDR3 is CASSLEQSSYNSPLHF. CDR3 in DNA: TGCGCCAGCAGCTTGGAACAGAGCTCCTATAATTCACCCCTCCACTTT.